A selection of T cell receptor beta chains follows, all from one sample in a study of shared clonotypes between healthy human individuals. Some clones are missing from TCRdb's copy, which holds only in-frame ones; the method was immunoSEQ multiplex PCR. The table records approximately 2,200,000 clones, around 93% of them present only once. The sample was naive CD8+ T cells from PBMCs. The receptors were gathered from a man aged 18 to 35 in good health. Some clones in this sample may be carry-over from other donors' samples. Both conserved end residues are part of each CDR3. The order of the fields is J gene, V gene, CDR3 protein.

TRBJ1-1 TRBV7-8 CASSYMNTEAFF
TRBJ2-7 TRBV27 CASSFWQGYEQYF
TRBJ2-7 TRBV29-1 CSVGTSGRYEQYF
TRBJ1-1 TRBV28 CASTSGRGGIMNTEAFF
TRBJ2-7 TRBV5-4 CASSPDSYEQYF
TRBJ1-1 TRBV27 CASSLFGYTEAFF
TRBJ2-1 TRBV27 CASSIGLAGGGNEQFF
TRBJ2-7 TRBV7-9 CASSLDAGGRSYEQYF
TRBJ2-7 TRBV2 CASSAWDIPHNEQYF
TRBJ1-5 TRBV9 CASSVDGGNQPQHF
TRBJ2-1 TRBV27 CASSPGASGMSYNEQFF
TRBJ2-1 TRBV6-4 CASSFGLAGAGGEQFF